This T cell receptor beta chain was recovered during a study of blood T cell repertoires in COVID-19. The CDR3 is 15 amino acids. The V gene's germline CDR1 is MDHEN and CDR2 SYDVKM. The germline V and J ends were trimmed by 0 bases and 6 bases, with 12 bases remaining between them. In the original analysis: Counts of nucleated cells, estimated from reference gene primer amplification, were obtained. Clones were sequenced by immunoSEQ multiplex PCR, and TCRdb holds only the in-frame ones, with some missing. V, J and clone size are those of that table, while D and trimming were read from the DNA. The sample records 200,000 to 250,000 clones, over 80% being singletons. Symptom resolution, clearance, or two negative PCRs marked the recovered donors of Cohort 3. This clone appeared a few times.

This chain connects TRBV28 to TRBJ2-1; no reliable D call. The TCR comes from a woman aged 40 to 50 who had recovered from COVID-19. The sample was PBMCs or T cells enriched from blood (not recorded which). The CDR3 DNA follows: TGTGCCAGCAGTTTATGGGCGATTCGGGTCAATGAGCAGTTCTTC. Its protein product is CASSLWAIRVNEQFF.